The source of this T cell receptor (beta chain) is a study of T cell responses to AZD1222 COVID-19 vaccine. Overall study context: Pooling of second doses given at about 4 or about 12 weeks was done. Study-wide results and limits: Repertoires were collected only later (after the peak T cell response had occurred). Baseline serology detected seropositivity in only six AZD1222 recipients. After two AZD1222 doses, spike-specific TCR breadth and depth rose versus day 0.

Method: immunoSEQ multiplex PCR; TCRdb's copy keeps in-frame clones and lacks some. The sample comprises 95,000 to 100,000 clones, just over 90% of which are singletons, and 1% to 1.5% rests with the top ten. A remark on this clone: Its antigen is not identified.

This CDR3 is 16 amino acids long. The V gene's germline CDR1 is MNHNS and CDR2 SASEGT. The V end lost 1 base, the J end lost 3 bases, and 12 bases lay between the germline ends. The chain combines TRBV6-1 with TRBJ1-4, with D perhaps matching TRBD1 (6 bases). The receptor comes from an adult in good health. Sequences were derived from peripheral blood, sampled on day 0 of AZD1222 vaccination. The CDR3 loop is CASSEGFGTSNEKLFF. The CDR3 DNA sequence: TGTGCCAGCAGTGAAGGTTTCGGGACATCTAATGAAAAACTGTTTTTT.